The clone carrying this T cell receptor beta chain was observed a handful of times. As yet, its antigen is unknown. TCRdb re-called the reads with MiXCR, one entry per CDR3 protein. The repertoire includes about 530,000 distinct CDR3 sequences, roughly 29% of them detected once, and under 15% sits in the top ten. Germline lookup yields CDR1 SGHTA and CDR2 FQGNSA. This CDR3 has 15 residues. The ends lost 5 bases at V and 6 bases at J; junction bases unmatched: 12. This record comes from a study of T cell repertoires in cytomegalovirus infection. At the level of the study: CMV infection plus the matching HLA type was flagged by public TCR beta signatures.

Regarding the study as a whole: Summed public TCR beta family frequency identified CMV carriers bearing the relevant HLA. Within the response measured ex vivo, HLA-C-restricted CMV-specific TCR beta clonotypes were dominant.

This chain joins TRBV7-2 and TRBJ2-7; 8 positions match TRBD2. The receptor was isolated from a human donor in good health (CMV status not recorded). Some clones in this sample may be carry-over from other donors' samples. Sequenced: PBMCs. The CDR3 sequence: CASSTSSGRGSEQYF. CDR3 in DNA: TGTGCCAGCAGCACCTCTAGCGGGCGTGGGTCCGAGCAGTACTTC.